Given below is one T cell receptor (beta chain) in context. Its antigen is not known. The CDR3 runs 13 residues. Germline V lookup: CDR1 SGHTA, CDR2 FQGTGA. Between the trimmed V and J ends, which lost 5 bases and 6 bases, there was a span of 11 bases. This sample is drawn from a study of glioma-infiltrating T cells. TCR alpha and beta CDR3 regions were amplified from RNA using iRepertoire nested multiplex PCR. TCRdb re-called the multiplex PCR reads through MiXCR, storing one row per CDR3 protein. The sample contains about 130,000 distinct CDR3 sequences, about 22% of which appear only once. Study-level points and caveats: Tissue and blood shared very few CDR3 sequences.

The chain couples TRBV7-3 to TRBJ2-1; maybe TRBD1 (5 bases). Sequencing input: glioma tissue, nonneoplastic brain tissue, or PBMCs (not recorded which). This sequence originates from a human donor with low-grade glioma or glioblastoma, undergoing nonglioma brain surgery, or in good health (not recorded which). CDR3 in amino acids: CASSLTDLNEQFF. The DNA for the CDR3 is TGTGCCAGCAGCCTGACAGACCTCAATGAGCAGTTCTTC. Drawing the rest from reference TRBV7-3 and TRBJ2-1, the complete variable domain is GAGVSQTPSNKVTEKGKYVELRCDPISGHTALYWYRQSLGQGPEFLIYFQGTGAADDSGLPNDRFFAVRPEGSVSTLKIQRTERGDSAVYLCASSLTDLNEQFFGPGTRLTVL.